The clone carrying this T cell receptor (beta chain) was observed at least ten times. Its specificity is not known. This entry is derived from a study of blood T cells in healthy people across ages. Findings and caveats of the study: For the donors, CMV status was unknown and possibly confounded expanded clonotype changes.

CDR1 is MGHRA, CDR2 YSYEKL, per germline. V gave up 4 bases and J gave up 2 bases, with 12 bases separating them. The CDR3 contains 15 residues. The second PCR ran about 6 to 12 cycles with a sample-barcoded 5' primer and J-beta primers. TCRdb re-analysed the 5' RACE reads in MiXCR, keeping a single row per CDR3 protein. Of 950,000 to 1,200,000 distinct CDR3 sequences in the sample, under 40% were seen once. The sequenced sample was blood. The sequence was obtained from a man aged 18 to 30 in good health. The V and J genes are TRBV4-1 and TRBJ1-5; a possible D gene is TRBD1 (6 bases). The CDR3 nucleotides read TGCGCCAGCAGCCCCGGCAGGGGAGGCAATCAGCCCCAGCATTTT. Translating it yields CASSPGRGGNQPQHF.